This TCR beta chain originates from a study of molecular identifiers for immune sequencing clone quantification. For the study at large: Across replicate runs, RNA obtained from approximately 20,000 or 98,000 naive CD8 cells was divided into five, with four undergoing sequencing.

Comments on this clonotype: This may arise from a read error, as a much more abundant clone is one base away.

Bulk TCR libraries were made with methods that had been previously described and with listed TCR primers. TCRdb re-called the PCR reads with MiXCR, one entry per CDR3 protein. The table lists approximately 670,000 distinct CDR3 sequences, 15% to 20% of them singletons. This CDR3 is built from 15 residues. CDR1 is MNHEY, CDR2 SMNVEV, per germline (reference sequence). V dropped 0 bases and J dropped 2 bases, with 11 bases sitting between them. This sequence originates from a human donor in good health. Some libraries in this study had Jurkat cell RNA spiked in. Specimen: naive CD8+ T cells from blood, with Jurkat cell RNA spiked in. Subset specified: FACS-sorted CD8+CD4-CCR7+CD45RA+ naive T cells. The chain recombines TRBV27 with TRBJ2-7; no clear D gene. The DNA of the CDR3 is TGTGCCAGCAGTTTATCGCAGGAAGGGCCCTACGAGCAGTACTTC. Amino acids: CASSLSQEGPYEQYF.